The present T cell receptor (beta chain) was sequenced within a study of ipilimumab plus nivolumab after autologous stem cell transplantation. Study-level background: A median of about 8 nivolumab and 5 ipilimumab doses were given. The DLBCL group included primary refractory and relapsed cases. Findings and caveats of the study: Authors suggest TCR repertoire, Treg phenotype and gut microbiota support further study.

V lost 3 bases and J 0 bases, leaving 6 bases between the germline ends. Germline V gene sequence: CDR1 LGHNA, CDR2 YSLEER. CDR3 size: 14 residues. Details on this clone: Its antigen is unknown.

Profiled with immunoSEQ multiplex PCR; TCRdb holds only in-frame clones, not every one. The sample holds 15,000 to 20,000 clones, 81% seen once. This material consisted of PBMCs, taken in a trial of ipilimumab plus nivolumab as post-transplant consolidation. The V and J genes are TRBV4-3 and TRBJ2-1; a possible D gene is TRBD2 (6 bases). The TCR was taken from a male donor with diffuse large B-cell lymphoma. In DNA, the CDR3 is TGCGCCAGCAGCCAGGGAGGCTCCTACAATGAGCAGTTCTTC. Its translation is CASSQGGSYNEQFF.